Listed below are T cell receptor beta chains from one sample, sequenced in a study of T cell responses to AZD1222 COVID-19 vaccine. Profiled with immunoSEQ multiplex PCR; TCRdb holds only in-frame clones, not every one. The sample has 110,000 to 150,000 clones, around 94% seen once. Sequenced here: peripheral blood, sampled after recovery from COVID-19. The source of these receptors is an adult who had recovered from COVID-19. The CDR3 runs from the conserved cysteine through the conserved F or W. The D gene is left open where the match is weak. Only part of the rows carry a size: once, few, many, or a class if the clone is expanded.

d_gene,j_gene,abundance,v_gene,CDR3aa,CDR3nt
.,TRBJ2-7,.,TRBV30,CAWSSGALKYYEQYF,TGTGCCTGGAGCTCCGGGGCACTGAAGTACTACGAGCAGTACTTC
TRBD2,TRBJ2-1,.,TRBV28,CASSPQRGVYNEQFF,TGTGCCAGCAGCCCTCAGCGGGGGGTCTACAATGAGCAGTTCTTC
.,TRBJ1-2,.,TRBV19,CASSAQGYGYTF,TGTGCCAGTAGCGCTCAGGGGTATGGCTACACCTTC
TRBD1,TRBJ2-2,.,TRBV5-1,CASSPLTGRNGELFF,TGCGCCAGCAGCCCCCTGACAGGGCGTAACGGGGAGCTGTTTTTT
.,TRBJ1-4,few,TRBV10-3,CAISGGRGYEKLFF,TGTGCCATCAGTGGCGGCAGGGGTTACGAAAAACTGTTTTTT
.,TRBJ2-3,.,TRBV28,CASSLGGPTDTQYF,TGTGCCAGCAGTTTAGGGGGGCCCACAGATACGCAGTATTTT
.,TRBJ2-2,.,TRBV20-1,CSAVFSKELFF,TGCAGTGCCGTCTTTAGTAAGGAGCTGTTTTTT
TRBD1,TRBJ2-5,.,TRBV7-6,CASSLRGGGLQETQYF,TGTGCCAGCAGCTTACGAGGGGGCGGCCTCCAAGAGACCCAGTACTTC
.,TRBJ2-7,.,TRBV10-2,CATGDSYSYEQYF,TGCGCCACTGGGGACTCTTACTCCTACGAGCAGTACTTC
.,TRBJ2-1,.,TRBV29-1,CSVGRGQGSYNEQFF,TGCAGCGTTGGGAGAGGGCAGGGGTCCTACAATGAGCAGTTCTTC
TRBD2,TRBJ2-1,.,TRBV11-3,CASSSGTSGRGQFF,TGTGCCAGCAGCTCCGGGACTAGCGGGAGGGGGCAGTTCTTC
.,TRBJ2-7,once,TRBV1,CTSSRRVGGYSYEQYF,TGCACCAGCAGCCGAAGGGTAGGGGGATACTCCTACGAGCAGTACTTC
.,TRBJ1-1,.,TRBV5-4,CASSSRVSVRAEAFF,TGTGCCAGCAGCTCTAGAGTCTCAGTGCGGGCTGAAGCTTTCTTT
TRBD1,TRBJ1-2,.,TRBV15,CATSRGGQGVGYGYTF,TGTGCCACCAGCAGAGGGGGACAGGGGGTTGGCTATGGCTACACCTTC
.,TRBJ2-2,once,TRBV6-6,CASMLTGNNGELFF,TGTGCCAGTATGTTAACAGGGAACAACGGGGAGCTGTTTTTT
.,TRBJ1-1,.,TRBV30,CAWSVWAGNTEAFF,TGTGCCTGGAGTGTATGGGCGGGAAACACTGAAGCTTTCTTT
.,TRBJ1-1,.,TRBV4-1,CASSQVLGQMSEAFF,TGCGCCAGCAGCCAAGTATTAGGGCAAATGTCTGAAGCTTTCTTT
.,TRBJ2-2,.,TRBV4-1,CASSRQTVSRNTGELFF,TGCGCCAGCAGCCGGCAGACAGTCTCAAGGAACACCGGGGAGCTGTTTTTT
.,TRBJ1-1,.,TRBV6-5,CASSYGGPPDTEAFF,TGTGCCAGCAGTTACGGGGGTCCCCCTGACACTGAAGCTTTCTTT
.,TRBJ2-2,once,TRBV14,CASSQRTASIYTGELFF,TGTGCCAGCAGCCAACGTACGGCCAGTATTTACACCGGGGAGCTGTTTTTT
.,TRBJ1-4,.,TRBV7-2,CASSRGPATNEKLFF,TGTGCCAGCAGCCGCGGGCCTGCGACTAATGAAAAACTGTTTTTT
.,TRBJ1-3,.,TRBV30,CAWSDGFSGNTIYF,TGTGCCTGGAGTGATGGGTTCTCTGGAAACACCATATATTTT
TRBD2,TRBJ2-1,.,TRBV14,CASSHPTGLAGSNEQFF,TGTGCCAGCAGCCACCCAACCGGACTAGCGGGAAGCAATGAGCAGTTCTTC
.,TRBJ2-5,.,TRBV11-2,CASRLAGRQETQYF,TGTGCCAGCAGGCTAGCTGGGAGACAAGAGACCCAGTACTTC
.,TRBJ2-7,.,TRBV28,CASTRNRFTYEQYF,TGTGCCAGCACACGAAACAGGTTTACCTACGAGCAGTACTTC
.,TRBJ1-2,once,TRBV14,CASSQGGTVYGYTF,TGTGCCAGCAGCCAAGGCGGGACGGTATATGGCTACACCTTC
TRBD2,TRBJ2-1,many,TRBV6-1,CASSEEDGRASEFF,TGTGCCAGCAGTGAAGAGGACGGGAGGGCCTCGGAGTTCTTC
.,TRBJ1-2,.,TRBV5-4,CASSSGVGYGYTF,TGTGCCAGCAGCTCAGGGGTAGGCTATGGCTACACCTTC
TRBD2,TRBJ2-5,.,TRBV2,CASSAGGLQETQYF,TGTGCCAGCAGCGCGGGGGGACTCCAAGAGACCCAGTACTTC
TRBD2,TRBJ2-7,.,TRBV30,CAWSLRMTSGYEQYF,TGTGCCTGGAGTCTAAGGATGACTAGCGGCTACGAGCAGTACTTC
.,TRBJ1-1,.,TRBV3-1/TRBV3-2,CASSGGEHTEAFF,TGTGCCAGCAGCGGGGGGGAGCACACTGAAGCTTTCTTT
TRBD1,TRBJ1-3,.,TRBV27,CASSYKGQGVNTIYF,TGTGCCAGCAGTTACAAAGGACAGGGCGTAAACACCATATATTTT
TRBD1,TRBJ2-7,.,TRBV19,CASSKTQGAPYEQYF,TGTGCCAGTAGTAAGACTCAGGGGGCCCCCTACGAGCAGTACTTC
.,TRBJ2-5,.,TRBV5-4,CASSLGRVKETQYF,TGTGCCAGCAGCTTGGGCAGGGTGAAAGAGACCCAGTACTTC
TRBD2,TRBJ2-7,.,TRBV4-1,CASSPGGLAGEVYF,TGCGCCAGCAGCCCCGGGGGACTAGCGGGAGAGGTGTACTTC
TRBD1,TRBJ2-7,.,TRBV27,CASSSRTGQSYEQYF,TGTGCCAGCAGTTCCCGGACAGGGCAGTCCTACGAGCAGTACTTC
TRBD1,TRBJ1-6,.,TRBV6-1,CASSEAAGTGQNSPLHF,TGTGCCAGCAGTGAAGCGGCCGGGACAGGGCAAAATTCACCCCTCCACTTT
.,TRBJ1-5,.,TRBV2,CASSTRDSSPNQPQHF,TGTGCCAGCAGTACCCGGGACTCCTCACCCAATCAGCCCCAGCATTTT
.,TRBJ1-3,.,TRBV6-1,CASSEVRPTVYASGNTIYF,TGTGCCAGCAGTGAAGTCCGGCCCACTGTTTATGCCTCTGGAAACACCATATATTTT
.,TRBJ1-1,.,TRBV4-1,CASSPDGLNTEAFF,TGCGCCAGCAGCCCGGACGGACTTAACACTGAAGCTTTCTTT
TRBD2,TRBJ2-7,.,TRBV5-1,CASSSLAGEGYEQYF,TGCGCCAGCAGCTCGTTAGCGGGAGAGGGATACGAGCAGTACTTC
TRBD1,TRBJ2-7,.,TRBV15,CATSRDGQAYEQYF,TGTGCCACCAGCAGAGACGGACAGGCCTACGAGCAGTACTTC
.,TRBJ2-7,.,TRBV7-3,CASSRQGGEQYF,TGTGCCAGCAGCCGCCAGGGGGGCGAGCAGTACTTC
TRBD2,TRBJ2-6,.,TRBV3-1/TRBV3-2,CASSQVGDLRLARISGANVLTF,TGTGCCAGCAGCCAAGTTGGGGACTTACGACTAGCTAGAATCTCTGGGGCCAACGTCCTGACTTTC
.,TRBJ1-2,.,TRBV2,CASSRARADHGYTF,TGTGCCAGCAGTAGGGCGCGGGCGGATCACGGCTACACCTTC
.,TRBJ1-4,.,TRBV25-1,CASWGRAATNEKLFF,TGTGCCAGCTGGGGCAGGGCCGCAACTAATGAAAAACTGTTTTTT
TRBD2,TRBJ2-2,.,TRBV5-1,CASTLAGGSTGELFF,TGCGCCAGCACCCTAGCGGGAGGAAGCACCGGGGAGCTGTTTTTT